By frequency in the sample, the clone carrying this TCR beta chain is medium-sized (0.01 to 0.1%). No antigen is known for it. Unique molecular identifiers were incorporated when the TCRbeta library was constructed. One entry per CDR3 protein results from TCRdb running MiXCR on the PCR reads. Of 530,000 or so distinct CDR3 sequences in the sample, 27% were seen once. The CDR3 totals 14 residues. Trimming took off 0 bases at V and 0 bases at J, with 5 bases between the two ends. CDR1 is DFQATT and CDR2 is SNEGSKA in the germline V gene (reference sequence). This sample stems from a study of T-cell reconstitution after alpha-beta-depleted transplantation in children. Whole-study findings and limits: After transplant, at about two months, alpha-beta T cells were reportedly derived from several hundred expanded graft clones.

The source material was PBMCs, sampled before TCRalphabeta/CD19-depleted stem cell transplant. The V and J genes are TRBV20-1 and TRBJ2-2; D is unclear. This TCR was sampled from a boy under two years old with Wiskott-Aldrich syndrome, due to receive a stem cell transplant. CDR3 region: CSARDYTNTGELFF. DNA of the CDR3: TGCAGTGCTAGAGATTATACGAACACCGGGGAGCTGTTTTTT.